This T cell receptor beta chain was profiled in a study of CD8+ T cells in alopecia areata. Stated treatment: oral pan-JAK inhibitor, 5-10 mg twice daily. cDNA serving as the sequencing template came from extracted, reverse transcribed RNA. Produced via immunoSEQ multiplex PCR; TCRdb's table is partial and in-frame only. The data show some 110,000 clones, with less than 75% seen just once and 25% to 35% held by the top ten. CDR1 and CDR2 from the germline V gene are SGHVS and FQNEAQ. V shed 9 bases, J shed 9 bases, and the junction held 20 bases outside the gene matches. This CDR3 region has 17 residues.

V is TRBV7-8 and J is TRBJ2-6, with 7 bases fitting TRBD2. The TCR originated in a human donor with alopecia areata. The sample in question was CD8+ T cells sorted from blood, obtained at week 4, from a patient treated with tofacitinib. CDR3 coding DNA: TGTGCCAGTCGGGGCGGGGGTCCATTACGTGAGGGCAACGTCCTGACTTTC. This translates into CASRGGGPLREGNVLTF.